This TCR beta chain was sequenced in a study of blood T cell repertoires in COVID-19. Study as a whole: Sources were T cells, B-cell-depleted T cells, or PBMCs; the material itself was cDNA or gDNA.

Clones were read by immunoSEQ multiplex PCR, and TCRdb kept only the in-frame ones, dropping some. The data hold 85,000 to 130,000 clones, with about 91% observed a single time. The TCR sequence derives from a human donor in a cohort sampled during active COVID-19. The sequencing sample was made of peripheral blood.

CDR3: CASSSSGSTEAFF. As DNA, the CDR3 is TGTGCCAGCAGCTCATCAGGGTCCACTGAAGCTTTCTTT. The genes are TRBV7-3 and TRBJ1-1, with a tentative D call TRBD1 (5 bases). The CDR3 loop spans 13 amino acids. The germline V gene encodes CDR1 SGHTA and CDR2 FQGTGA. Trimming cost V 4 bases and J 4 bases, with 10 bases left between them.